What follows is one T cell receptor (beta chain) and its context. Its antigen is unidentified. The source of the sample is a study of shared clonotypes between healthy human individuals. Study-level results: The study generally estimated greater richness for naive than memory subsets. Across a handful of donors, naive CD4 shared roughly 5.1%, naive CD8 around 3.5%, memory CD4 over 2%, memory CD8 around 0.42%.

Samples underwent the assay at deep level. The material for each subset, its genomic DNA, was split evenly across several immunoSEQ plates. Clones were sequenced by immunoSEQ multiplex PCR, and TCRdb holds only the in-frame ones, with some missing. Of hundreds of thousands of clones in the sample, about 74% were seen once. V lost 2 bases and J lost 5, with 12 bases in between. The CDR3 runs 14 residues. Germline CDR1 and CDR2: SEHNR and FQNEAQ (reference sequence). The chain employs TRBV7-9 and TRBJ1-1, with D uncertain. Sequenced: memory CD4+ T cells sorted from blood. Noted subset: CD45RA-negative fraction. This TCR was recovered from a woman between 25 and 40 years old in good health. Written as DNA, the CDR3 is TGTGCCAGCAGCTTATTTAAGGGTGGGACTGAAGCTTTCTTT. As protein: CASSLFKGGTEAFF. The full variable domain, in which reference TRBV7-9 and TRBJ1-1 provide the parts outside the CDR3, is DTGVSQNPRHKITKRGQNVTFRCDPISEHNRLYWYRQTLGQGPEFLTYFQNEAQLEKSRLLSDRFSAERPKGSFSTLEIQRTEQGDSAMYLCASSLFKGGTEAFFGQGTRLTVV.